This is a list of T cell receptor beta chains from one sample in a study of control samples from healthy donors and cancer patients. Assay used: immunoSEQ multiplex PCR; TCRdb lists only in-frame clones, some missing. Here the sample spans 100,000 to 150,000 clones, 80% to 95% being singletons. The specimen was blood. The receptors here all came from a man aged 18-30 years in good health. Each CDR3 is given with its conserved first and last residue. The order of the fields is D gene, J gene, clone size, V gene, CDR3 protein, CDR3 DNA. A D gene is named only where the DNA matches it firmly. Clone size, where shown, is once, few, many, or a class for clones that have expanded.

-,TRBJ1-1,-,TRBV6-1,CASSEWGGREAFF,TGTGCCAGCAGTGAATGGGGCGGCAGGGAAGCTTTCTTT
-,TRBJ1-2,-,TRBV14,CASSRGVPGISRGYTF,TGTGCCAGCAGCCGAGGGGTCCCGGGTATCTCGAGAGGCTACACCTTC
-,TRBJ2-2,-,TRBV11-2,CASSPGSSSTGELFF,TGTGCCAGCAGCCCGGGATCCTCTTCTACCGGGGAGCTGTTTTTT
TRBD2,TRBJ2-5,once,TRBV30,CAWSVQRGGQETQYF,TGTGCCTGGAGTGTACAGCGGGGGGGACAAGAGACCCAGTACTTC
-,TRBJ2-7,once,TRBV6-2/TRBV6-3,CASSPDSASYEQYF,TGTGCCAGCAGCCCGGACAGCGCGTCCTACGAGCAGTACTTC
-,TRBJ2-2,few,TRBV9,CASSGLFGTGELFF,TGTGCCAGCAGCGGCCTCTTTGGCACCGGGGAGCTGTTTTTT
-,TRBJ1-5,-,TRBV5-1,CASSHEPIGVDQPQHF,TGCGCCAGCAGCCACGAACCAATCGGGGTTGATCAGCCCCAGCATTTT
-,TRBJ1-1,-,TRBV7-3,CASSYDTNTEAFF,TGTGCCAGCAGCTACGACACAAACACTGAAGCTTTCTTT
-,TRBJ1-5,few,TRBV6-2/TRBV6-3,CASSYGSFNQPQHF,TGTGCCAGCAGTTATGGGTCCTTCAATCAGCCCCAGCATTTT
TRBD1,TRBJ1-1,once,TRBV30,CAWSVGTGWNTEAFF,TGTGCCTGGAGTGTAGGGACAGGGTGGAACACTGAAGCTTTCTTT
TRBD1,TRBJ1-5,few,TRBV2,CASSQSTGEQPQHF,TGTGCCAGCAGTCAGTCTACAGGGGAACAGCCCCAGCATTTT
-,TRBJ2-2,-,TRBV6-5,CATRAVGRNTGELFF,TGTGCCACCAGGGCCGTGGGACGGAACACCGGGGAGCTGTTTTTT